This TCR beta chain was identified in a study of T-cell memory formation after mild COVID-19. Whole-study context: Largely, TCR clusters stayed within a single donor. Study results and caveats: Still unconfirmed is whether the second-wave clones peaking on day 37 recognized SARS-CoV-2. Clones shrinking between day 15 and 85 showed a balanced CD4/CD8 split, and those that grew later tilted toward CD4+.

TCRdb itself ran the 5' RACE reads through MiXCR, one entry per CDR3 protein. The table records 350,000 to 500,000 distinct CDR3 sequences, 15% to 20% of them present only once. A few counts support this clonotype. The antigen remains undetermined. This clonotype was obtained from an adult woman who had mild COVID-19 (a few samples of this study predate the infection). Cell type and time point are not known. The specimen was PBMCs or a T cell subset sorted from them (not recorded which).

The CDR3 reads CASSSTSGGPSTDTQYF. The CDR3 region has the DNA TGCGCCAGCAGCTCCACTAGCGGGGGGCCTAGCACAGATACGCAGTATTTT. The chain recombines TRBV5-1 with TRBJ2-3, with 12 bases identical to TRBD2. CDR1 SGHRS and CDR2 YFSETQ come from the germline V gene. The CDR3 has 17 residues. The ends lost 3 bases at V and 0 bases at J; junction bases unmatched: 5.